These T cell receptor beta chains were read from a single sample in a study of cytomegalovirus exposure and HLA in healthy donors. TCRdb keeps only in-frame clones here, not all; method: immunoSEQ multiplex PCR. The sample consists of 100,000 to 150,000 clones, 75% to 90% of them appearing once. Sequencing was performed on PBMCs. These receptors all stem from a woman between 18 and 30 years old in good health and CMV-seronegative. Both conserved end residues are part of each CDR3. Each record gives: J gene, clone size, D gene, V gene, CDR3 protein, CDR3 DNA. D genes are given only for firm matches. Size is omitted from some rows. Given values are once, few, many or a class for expanded clones.

j_call: TRBJ1-1; clone_size: .; d_call: .; v_call: TRBV19; cdr3_aa: CASSFPGFSGDTEAFF; cdr3_nt: TGTGCCAGTAGTTTCCCAGGGTTTTCAGGCGACACTGAAGCTTTCTTT
j_call: TRBJ2-5; clone_size: .; d_call: .; v_call: TRBV5-1; cdr3_aa: CASSPIDTQGWETQYF; cdr3_nt: TGCGCCAGCAGCCCGATAGACACACAGGGATGGGAGACCCAGTACTTC
j_call: TRBJ2-7; clone_size: few; d_call: TRBD1; v_call: TRBV5-1; cdr3_aa: CASSLGTASYEQYF; cdr3_nt: TGCGCCAGCAGCCTCGGGACAGCCTCCTACGAGCAGTACTTC
j_call: TRBJ1-5; clone_size: .; d_call: .; v_call: TRBV21-1; cdr3_aa: CASSLPTSTGSNQPQHF; cdr3_nt: TGTGCCAGCAGCCTACCGACTTCGACGGGGTCCAATCAGCCCCAGCATTTT
j_call: TRBJ1-1; clone_size: .; d_call: TRBD1; v_call: TRBV5-1; cdr3_aa: CASSQDRSEAFF; cdr3_nt: TGCGCCAGCAGCCAGGACAGGAGCGAAGCTTTCTTT
j_call: TRBJ1-2; clone_size: .; d_call: .; v_call: TRBV29-1; cdr3_aa: CSVALLGKGGGYTF; cdr3_nt: TGCAGCGTCGCTTTGTTGGGGAAGGGCGGGGGCTACACCTTC
j_call: TRBJ2-1; clone_size: .; d_call: TRBD1; v_call: TRBV4-1; cdr3_aa: CASSQVLGQAYNEQFF; cdr3_nt: TGCGCCAGCAGCCAAGTCTTGGGACAGGCCTACAATGAGCAGTTCTTC
j_call: TRBJ2-7; clone_size: few; d_call: TRBD1; v_call: TRBV5-5; cdr3_aa: CASSFRLLPGAGTGTYEQYF; cdr3_nt: TGTGCCAGCAGCTTCCGCCTCCTGCCCGGTGCCGGGACAGGGACCTACGAGCAGTACTTC
j_call: TRBJ1-5; clone_size: .; d_call: .; v_call: TRBV7-9; cdr3_aa: CASSSHVGGAWNQPQHF; cdr3_nt: TGTGCCAGCAGCTCCCACGTTGGGGGGGCTTGGAATCAGCCCCAGCATTTT
j_call: TRBJ2-5; clone_size: .; d_call: TRBD2; v_call: TRBV5-1; cdr3_aa: CASSLGGTSGSETQYF; cdr3_nt: TGCGCCAGCAGCTTGGGGGGGACTAGCGGGTCGGAGACCCAGTACTTC
j_call: TRBJ2-1; clone_size: once; d_call: TRBD2; v_call: TRBV7-9; cdr3_aa: CASSLGGLAGRNEQFF; cdr3_nt: TGTGCCAGCAGCTTGGGGGGACTAGCGGGGAGGAATGAGCAGTTCTTC
j_call: TRBJ1-1; clone_size: .; d_call: .; v_call: TRBV9; cdr3_aa: CASSADIMNTEAFF; cdr3_nt: TGTGCCAGCAGCGCGGACATCATGAACACTGAAGCTTTCTTT
j_call: TRBJ1-1; clone_size: .; d_call: TRBD1; v_call: TRBV27; cdr3_aa: CASSFRQGARSLNTEAFF; cdr3_nt: TGTGCCAGCAGTTTCCGACAGGGGGCCCGATCATTGAACACTGAAGCTTTCTTT
j_call: TRBJ1-2; clone_size: .; d_call: .; v_call: TRBV5-5; cdr3_aa: CASSFPWAGKDYGYTF; cdr3_nt: TGTGCCAGCAGCTTCCCCTGGGCGGGGAAGGACTATGGCTACACCTTC
j_call: TRBJ1-2; clone_size: few; d_call: .; v_call: TRBV19; cdr3_aa: CASTQPGRDYGYTF; cdr3_nt: TGTGCCAGTACCCAACCAGGGCGCGACTATGGCTACACCTTC
j_call: TRBJ1-2; clone_size: .; d_call: .; v_call: TRBV5-1; cdr3_aa: CASSLGGPNYGYTF; cdr3_nt: TGCGCCAGCAGCTTAGGGGGACCTAACTATGGCTACACCTTC
j_call: TRBJ1-2; clone_size: .; d_call: .; v_call: TRBV15; cdr3_aa: CATSRDRGYTF; cdr3_nt: TGTGCCACCAGCAGAGATCGTGGCTACACCTTC
j_call: TRBJ1-3; clone_size: .; d_call: TRBD1; v_call: TRBV11-2; cdr3_aa: CASSTNYRGQGNTIYF; cdr3_nt: TGTGCCAGCAGCACTAATTACAGGGGGCAAGGAAACACCATATATTTT
j_call: TRBJ1-5; clone_size: .; d_call: .; v_call: TRBV11-2; cdr3_aa: CASSHYSGAQHF; cdr3_nt: TGTGCCAGCAGCCACTATTCCGGGGCCCAGCATTTT
j_call: TRBJ1-1; clone_size: .; d_call: .; v_call: TRBV9; cdr3_aa: CASSPTGMNTEAFF; cdr3_nt: TGTGCCAGCAGCCCCACAGGGATGAACACTGAAGCTTTCTTT
j_call: TRBJ2-3; clone_size: .; d_call: .; v_call: TRBV19; cdr3_aa: CASSNISDTQYF; cdr3_nt: TGTGCCAGTAGTAATATATCAGATACGCAGTATTTT
j_call: TRBJ1-3; clone_size: .; d_call: .; v_call: TRBV6-5; cdr3_aa: CASSYSVLAGNTIYF; cdr3_nt: TGTGCCAGCAGTTACTCAGTTTTAGCAGGAAACACCATATATTTT
j_call: TRBJ1-5; clone_size: .; d_call: .; v_call: TRBV13; cdr3_aa: CASSQNRARGSKNSNQPQHF; cdr3_nt: TGTGCCAGCAGTCAGAACAGGGCGCGGGGGTCTAAAAATAGCAATCAGCCCCAGCATTTT
j_call: TRBJ1-1; clone_size: .; d_call: .; v_call: TRBV19; cdr3_aa: CASILPRRLANTEAFF; cdr3_nt: TGTGCCAGTATACTTCCAAGGAGACTTGCCAACACTGAAGCTTTCTTT
j_call: TRBJ2-7; clone_size: .; d_call: .; v_call: TRBV6-6; cdr3_aa: CASSPGLHYEQYF; cdr3_nt: TGTGCCAGCAGTCCAGGACTCCACTACGAGCAGTACTTC
j_call: TRBJ1-1; clone_size: .; d_call: TRBD1; v_call: TRBV4-1; cdr3_aa: CASSQGQGPTDTEAFF; cdr3_nt: TGCGCCAGCAGCCAAGGACAGGGGCCTACGGACACTGAAGCTTTCTTT
j_call: TRBJ1-3; clone_size: .; d_call: TRBD1; v_call: TRBV2; cdr3_aa: CASSEAGGSSFGNTIYF; cdr3_nt: TGTGCCAGCAGTGAAGCAGGGGGCAGCTCCTTTGGAAACACCATATATTTT
j_call: TRBJ2-2; clone_size: .; d_call: TRBD1; v_call: TRBV6-5; cdr3_aa: CASSSDRGRRVLFF; cdr3_nt: TGTGCCAGCAGCTCTGACAGGGGGCGTAGAGTGCTGTTTTTT
j_call: TRBJ2-7; clone_size: .; d_call: TRBD1; v_call: TRBV5-4; cdr3_aa: CASSSADRVGSEQYF; cdr3_nt: TGTGCCAGCAGCTCTGCGGACAGGGTCGGTAGCGAGCAGTACTTC
j_call: TRBJ2-7; clone_size: .; d_call: TRBD2; v_call: TRBV7-6; cdr3_aa: CASSLSSPLSSGLTYEQYF; cdr3_nt: TGTGCCAGCAGCTTATCTAGCCCGCTGAGTAGCGGGCTAACCTACGAGCAGTACTTC
j_call: TRBJ2-7; clone_size: once; d_call: TRBD1; v_call: TRBV11-2; cdr3_aa: CASSLVRGSYEQYF; cdr3_nt: TGTGCCAGCAGCTTAGTCAGGGGGAGCTACGAGCAGTACTTC
j_call: TRBJ1-2; clone_size: .; d_call: .; v_call: TRBV9; cdr3_aa: CASSPDGSYGYTF; cdr3_nt: TGTGCCAGCAGCCCCGACGGGAGCTATGGCTACACCTTC
j_call: TRBJ1-2; clone_size: .; d_call: TRBD1; v_call: TRBV7-6; cdr3_aa: CASSSRTGMHYGYTF; cdr3_nt: TGTGCCAGCAGCTCTAGGACAGGAATGCACTATGGCTACACCTTC
j_call: TRBJ1-2; clone_size: .; d_call: TRBD1; v_call: TRBV5-4; cdr3_aa: CASSFTTGGYGYTF; cdr3_nt: TGTGCCAGCAGCTTTACTACAGGGGGCTATGGCTACACCTTC
j_call: TRBJ1-1; clone_size: .; d_call: .; v_call: TRBV28; cdr3_aa: CASTEWTANTEAFF; cdr3_nt: TGTGCCAGTACTGAATGGACAGCTAACACTGAAGCTTTCTTT
j_call: TRBJ2-3; clone_size: .; d_call: TRBD2; v_call: TRBV6-1; cdr3_aa: CASRIAGADTQYF; cdr3_nt: TGTGCCAGCAGGATAGCGGGGGCAGATACGCAGTATTTT
j_call: TRBJ1-6; clone_size: .; d_call: TRBD1; v_call: TRBV19; cdr3_aa: CASSSDRAGNSPLHF; cdr3_nt: TGTGCCAGTAGCTCTGACAGGGCCGGTAATTCACCCCTCCACTTT
j_call: TRBJ1-2; clone_size: .; d_call: .; v_call: TRBV5-4; cdr3_aa: CASSLETGVNYGYTF; cdr3_nt: TGTGCCAGCAGCTTGGAAACAGGAGTAAACTATGGCTACACCTTC